A selection of T cell receptor beta chains follows, all from one sample in a study of blood T cell repertoires in COVID-19. TCRdb's table, derived via immunoSEQ multiplex PCR, lists solely in-frame clones and lacks some. The data show 250,000 to 300,000 clones, with approximately 87% seen just once and about an eighth held by the top ten. The sequenced sample consisted of peripheral blood. The receptor source for this set is a woman under 40 with COVID-19, enrolled during active disease. The CDR3 runs from the conserved cysteine through the conserved F or W. Each record gives: V gene, J gene, D gene, clone size, CDR3 protein, CDR3 DNA. D genes are given only for firm matches. The size of a clone is reported for some rows only, either as once, few or many, or as a class for expanded clones.

TRBV15	TRBJ2-1	NA	NA	CATTLRGGGRNEQFF	TGTGCCACCACCCTTCGAGGCGGGGGCAGAAATGAGCAGTTCTTC
TRBV2	TRBJ2-7	TRBD1	NA	CASSSPGTGSGEQYF	TGTGCCAGCAGCAGTCCCGGGACAGGGTCTGGGGAGCAGTACTTC
TRBV9	TRBJ2-7	NA	NA	CASSVGSGLDSYEQYF	TGTGCCAGCAGCGTAGGGTCGGGACTCGATTCCTACGAGCAGTACTTC
TRBV15	TRBJ1-3	TRBD1	NA	CATSRTGTGDSGNTIYF	TGTGCCACCAGCAGAACCGGGACAGGGGACTCTGGAAACACCATATATTTT
TRBV6-6	TRBJ2-7	NA	NA	CASSPDSFSYEQYF	TGTGCCAGCAGTCCGGACAGTTTCTCCTACGAGCAGTACTTC
TRBV7-6	TRBJ1-4	NA	NA	CASSLGAEKLFF	TGTGCCAGCAGCTTAGGTGCGGAAAAACTGTTTTTT
TRBV19	TRBJ2-7	NA	NA	CASSIEFGGVRDEQYF	TGTGCCAGTAGTATCGAGTTTGGAGGGGTGAGGGACGAGCAGTACTTC
TRBV19	TRBJ1-2	NA	NA	CASSPQGGAQVYGYTF	TGTGCCAGTAGTCCCCAAGGAGGGGCGCAAGTCTATGGCTACACCTTC
TRBV3-1/TRBV3-2	TRBJ1-4	NA	once	CASRQATNEKLFF	TGTGCCAGCAGGCAGGCAACTAATGAAAAACTGTTTTTT
TRBV6-5	TRBJ1-2	TRBD1	NA	CATGQGVGYTF	TGTGCCACAGGACAGGGTGTGGGCTACACCTTC
TRBV6-5	TRBJ1-1	NA	NA	CASTPGKTGVTEAFF	TGTGCCAGCACCCCGGGAAAGACCGGGGTAACTGAAGCTTTCTTT
TRBV6-1	TRBJ2-7	NA	NA	CASSEGTDRYEQYF	TGTGCCAGCAGTGAAGGGACAGATCGGTACGAGCAGTACTTC
TRBV7-9	TRBJ1-1	TRBD1	NA	CASSFRQGDTEAFF	TGTGCCAGCAGCTTCAGACAGGGCGACACTGAAGCTTTCTTT
TRBV3-1/TRBV3-2	TRBJ2-2	NA	NA	CASSPGHNTGELFF	TGTGCCAGCAGCCCGGGACACAACACCGGGGAGCTGTTTTTT
TRBV11-3	TRBJ2-2	NA	NA	CASRSGEGEGPGELFF	TGTGCCAGCCGATCGGGGGAAGGAGAGGGCCCCGGGGAGCTGTTTTTT
TRBV10-3	TRBJ2-7	NA	NA	CAISLSSYEQYF	TGTGCCATCAGCCTTAGCTCCTACGAGCAGTACTTC
TRBV5-1	TRBJ2-7	TRBD1	once	CASSLYRQGSSYEQYF	TGCGCCAGCAGCCTCTATCGACAGGGGAGCTCCTACGAGCAGTACTTC
TRBV10-1	TRBJ1-1	TRBD1	NA	CASSAGQGQNTEAFF	TGCGCCAGCAGTGCCGGACAGGGCCAGAACACTGAAGCTTTCTTT
TRBV28	TRBJ2-1	NA	NA	CASSLLYNEQFF	TGTGCCAGCAGCTTATTATACAATGAGCAGTTCTTC
TRBV7-9	TRBJ1-2	TRBD1	NA	CASSPDRGYGYTF	TGTGCCAGCAGCCCGGACAGGGGCTATGGCTACACCTTC
TRBV28	TRBJ2-3	NA	NA	CASSKLTGSTDTQYF	TGTGCCAGCAGTAAACTAACAGGCAGCACAGATACGCAGTATTTT
TRBV6-5	TRBJ2-5	TRBD1	NA	CASTYRGGRETQYF	TGTGCCAGCACTTACAGGGGCGGTCGGGAGACCCAGTACTTC
TRBV15	TRBJ2-7	TRBD1	NA	CATSRGRDRGRQYF	TGTGCCACCAGCAGAGGGCGGGACAGGGGGCGGCAGTACTTC
TRBV5-1	TRBJ2-2	NA	few	CASSLAGNTGELFF	TGCGCCAGCAGCTTGGCAGGGAACACCGGGGAGCTGTTTTTT
TRBV6-5	TRBJ2-1	NA	NA	CASSYGTYFANEQFF	TGTGCCAGCAGTTACGGGACATATTTCGCCAATGAGCAGTTCTTC
TRBV10-1	TRBJ2-1	NA	NA	CASSESGGTTEQFF	TGCGCCAGCAGTGAGTCGGGCGGGACGACTGAGCAGTTCTTC
TRBV19	TRBJ1-1	NA	few	CASLPGGGWNTEAFF	TGTGCCAGTTTGCCCGGGGGGGGCTGGAACACTGAAGCTTTCTTT
TRBV2	TRBJ2-3	TRBD2	NA	CASSLAGTQDTQYF	TGTGCCAGCAGTCTAGCGGGAACCCAGGATACGCAGTATTTT
TRBV7-8	TRBJ2-7	NA	NA	CASSPKGVGPYEQYF	TGTGCCAGCAGTCCCAAGGGGGTAGGGCCTTACGAGCAGTACTTC
TRBV3-1/TRBV3-2	TRBJ1-1	NA	once	CASSHSSEAFF	TGTGCCAGCAGCCATTCTTCTGAAGCTTTCTTT
TRBV5-1	TRBJ2-2	NA	NA	CASSPLRGSTGELFF	TGCGCCAGCAGCCCCCTGCGGGGATCCACCGGGGAGCTGTTTTTT
TRBV24-1	TRBJ2-1	NA	NA	CATSDLSSNEQFF	TGTGCCACCAGTGATTTGTCTTCCAATGAGCAGTTCTTC
TRBV7-9	TRBJ1-3	TRBD1	NA	CASSRRTGGFGNTIYF	TGTGCCAGCAGCCGCAGGACAGGGGGATTCGGAAACACCATATATTTT
TRBV7-9	TRBJ2-2	NA	NA	CASSLARAGELFF	TGTGCCAGCAGCTTGGCGCGGGCCGGGGAGCTGTTTTTT
TRBV6-5	TRBJ2-7	NA	NA	CASSHKGQYYEQYF	TGTGCCAGCAGTCACAAAGGACAGTACTACGAGCAGTACTTC
TRBV18	TRBJ1-2	NA	NA	CASSSIGTGANYGYTF	TGTGCCAGCTCATCAATCGGAACAGGTGCTAACTATGGCTACACCTTC
TRBV20-1	TRBJ1-6	TRBD1	once	CSASQGAPSGLHF	TGCAGTGCTAGTCAGGGGGCCCCGTCGGGCCTCCACTTT
TRBV19	TRBJ1-4	NA	once	CASSSRTVTGEKLFF	TGTGCCAGTAGTTCCCGGACAGTAACGGGGGAAAAACTGTTTTTT
TRBV10-3	TRBJ2-7	NA	NA	CAIRTDFPGSYEQYF	TGTGCCATCAGGACGGACTTTCCCGGCTCCTACGAGCAGTACTTC
TRBV28	TRBJ2-3	TRBD1	NA	CASSSPQGDGADTQYF	TGTGCCAGCAGTTCGCCCCAGGGGGACGGGGCAGATACGCAGTATTTT
TRBV25-1	TRBJ1-2	NA	once	CASSESVGGRGYDGYTF	TGTGCCAGCAGTGAATCCGTGGGGGGGCGAGGGTATGATGGCTACACCTTC
TRBV7-6	TRBJ1-1	TRBD1	NA	CASSLDPYRGTNNTEAFF	TGTGCCAGCAGCTTAGACCCTTACAGGGGTACGAATAACACTGAAGCTTTCTTT
TRBV28	TRBJ2-3	TRBD2	few	CASSQAGGVVDTQYF	TGTGCCAGCAGTCAAGCGGGGGGGGTCGTAGATACGCAGTATTTT
TRBV5-1	TRBJ2-3	NA	NA	CASSPGSTPGTDTQYF	TGCGCCAGCAGCCCCGGGAGCACGCCCGGGACAGATACGCAGTATTTT
TRBV24-1	TRBJ1-5	TRBD1	NA	CATSPRDREIGNQPQHF	TGTGCCACCAGTCCTCGGGACAGGGAGATCGGCAATCAGCCCCAGCATTTT
TRBV6-4	TRBJ1-2	NA	NA	CASGTGSVYTF	TGTGCCAGCGGAACAGGGTCAGTCTACACCTTC
TRBV5-1	TRBJ2-5	NA	NA	CASSLAFRGAMGTQYF	TGCGCCAGCAGCTTGGCCTTCAGGGGCGCGATGGGGACCCAGTACTTC
TRBV7-6	TRBJ2-7	TRBD1	NA	CASSLRDSSYEQYF	TGTGCCAGCTCCCTCCGGGACAGCTCCTACGAGCAGTACTTC